Below are 5 T cell receptor beta chains sequenced from a single sample in a study of CD8 T cells in ankylosing spondylitis. Notes on the study in general: A motif of 7 to 9 highly homologous TCR beta variants was seen as apparently characteristic of ankylosing spondylitis blood.

TCRdb analysed the 5' RACE reads with MiXCR anew, one entry per CDR3 protein. The sample carries roughly 450,000 distinct CDR3 sequences, roughly a quarter recorded once. These TCRs are of unknown antigen specificity. What was sequenced was blood, either unsorted or a sorted T cell fraction (not recorded which). The receptors derive from a male donor with ankylosing spondylitis.

This clonotype has only a few counts. CDR3 in amino acids: CASRASRGRADTQYF. The CDR3 DNA follows: TGCGCCAGCAGGGCCTCCAGGGGACGGGCAGATACGCAGTATTTT. The genes are TRBV5-1 and TRBJ2-3, with D perhaps matching TRBD1 (6 bases). Trimming took 5 bases from V and 4 from J, leaving 17 bases between them. This CDR3 spans 15 amino acids. CDR1 and CDR2 (germline): SGHRS, YFSETQ. Combining the CDR3 with reference TRBV5-1 and TRBJ2-3 gives the whole variable domain KAGVTQTPRYLIKTRGQQVTLSCSPISGHRSVSWYQQTPGQGLQFLFEYFSETQRNKGNFPGRFSGRQFSNSRSEMNVSTLELGDSALYLCASRASRGRADTQYFGPGTRLTVL.

J is TRBJ2-3 and V is TRBV3-1, with 8 bases fitting TRBD2. The CDR3 length is 15 residues. CDR1 LGHDT and CDR2 YNNKEL come from the germline V gene (reference sequence). Unmatched junction bases numbered 7, after V lost 2 bases and J lost 6 bases. The CDR3: CASSQRAGVGDTQYF. CDR3 DNA: TGTGCCAGCAGCCAAAGAGCGGGAGTCGGGGATACGCAGTATTTT.

This chain joins TRBV11-2 and TRBJ1-6; D call uncertain. This CDR3 contains 16 residues. V dropped 4 bases and J dropped 9 bases, with 19 bases sitting between them. Germline CDR1 SGHAT, CDR2 FQNNGV. CDR3 in DNA: TGTGCCAGCAGCTCCTGGGGAGGGTTAGATGGTTCACCCCTCCACTTT. Amino acid sequence: CASSSWGGLDGSPLHF.

V gene TRBV11-2 combines with J gene TRBJ2-1, with a tentative D call TRBD2 (6 bases). Germline values: CDR1 SGHAT, CDR2 FQNNGV. V was trimmed by 5 bases and J by 8 bases, leaving 22 bases between them. This CDR3 is 16 amino acids long. CDR3 sequence reads: CASSLNPRDWGDEQFF. Here the CDR3 DNA reads TGTGCCAGCAGCCTGAACCCTCGGGACTGGGGCGATGAGCAGTTCTTC.

The chain links TRBV20-1 to TRBJ2-3; no firm D call. Germline CDR1 and CDR2: DFQATT and SNEGSKA (reference sequence). Trimming stripped 1 base from V and 4 bases from J, with 15 bases between. This CDR3 comprises 15 residues. CDR3 residues: CSARVSAPQADTQYF. For the CDR3, the DNA is TGCAGTGCTAGAGTTTCAGCGCCCCAAGCAGATACGCAGTATTTT.